This T cell receptor beta chain was found in a study of Graves' ophthalmopathy and Graves' hyperthyroidism. This CDR3 has 15 residues. The germline V and J ends were trimmed by 5 bases and 5 bases, with 18 bases remaining between them. CDR1 and CDR2 (germline): SGHAT, FQNNGV. The authors amplified TCR beta CDR3 regions from RNA transcripts. The first round was an RT-PCR with HTBI primers, and the second round was a multiplex PCR. TCRdb analysed the multiplex PCR reads with MiXCR anew, one entry per CDR3 protein. The data contain roughly 1.1 million distinct CDR3 sequences, about 38% of them singletons.

The receptor was derived from an adult man with Graves' hyperthyroidism. The rearrangement uses TRBV11-2 and TRBJ2-5; a possible D gene is TRBD2 (5 bases). The sample comprised peripheral blood or thyroid tissue (not recorded which). Here the CDR3 reads CASSQMLAGGETQYF. The CDR3 nucleotides are TGTGCCAGCAGCCAAATGCTAGCCGGTGGTGAGACCCAGTACTTC.